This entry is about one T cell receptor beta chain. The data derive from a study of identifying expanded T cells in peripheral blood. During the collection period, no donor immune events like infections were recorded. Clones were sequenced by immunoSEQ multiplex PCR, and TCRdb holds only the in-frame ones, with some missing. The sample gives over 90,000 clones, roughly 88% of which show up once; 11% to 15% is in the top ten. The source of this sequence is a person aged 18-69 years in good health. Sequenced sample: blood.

CDR3 sequence reads: CASSENTEAFF. The CDR3 coding sequence is TGCGCCAGCAGCGAGAACACTGAAGCTTTCTTT. This sequence joins TRBV4-1 and TRBJ1-1; D uncertain. Germline values: CDR1 MGHRA, CDR2 YSYEKL. Trimming stripped 5 bases from V and 1 base from J, with 2 bases between. The CDR3 covers 11 residues.